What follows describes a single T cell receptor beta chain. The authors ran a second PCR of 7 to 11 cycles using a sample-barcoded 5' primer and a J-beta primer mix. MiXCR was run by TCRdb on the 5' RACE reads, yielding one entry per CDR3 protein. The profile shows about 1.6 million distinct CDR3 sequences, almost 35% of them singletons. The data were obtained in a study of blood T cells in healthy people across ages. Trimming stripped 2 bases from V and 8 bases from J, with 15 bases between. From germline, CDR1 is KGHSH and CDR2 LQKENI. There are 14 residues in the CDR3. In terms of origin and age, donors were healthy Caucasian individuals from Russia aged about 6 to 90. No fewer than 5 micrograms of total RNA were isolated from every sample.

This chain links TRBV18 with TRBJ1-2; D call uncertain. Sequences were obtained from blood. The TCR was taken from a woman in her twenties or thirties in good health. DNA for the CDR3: TGTGCCAGCTCACCAAGGCAGGAGGCTTTAGGCTACACCTTC. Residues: CASSPRQEALGYTF. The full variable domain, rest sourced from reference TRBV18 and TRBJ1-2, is NAGVMQNPRHLVRRRGQEARLRCSPMKGHSHVYWYRQLPEEGLKFMVYLQKENIIDESGMPKERFSAEFPKEGPSILRIQQVVRGDSAAYFCASSPRQEALGYTFGSGTRLTVV.